The 24 T cell receptor beta chains below were found in one sample sequenced in a study of T cell responses to AZD1222 COVID-19 vaccine. Profiling relied on immunoSEQ multiplex PCR, and the TCRdb table lists in-frame clones only, not all of them. The repertoire holds 130,000 to 150,000 clones, with about 92% as singletons. Here the sequenced sample was peripheral blood, taken after recovery from COVID-19. These receptors all come from an adult who had recovered from COVID-19.

The chain has TRBV19 and TRBJ2-5, with a tentative D call TRBD1 (5 bases). Trimming shortened V by 8 bases and J by 5 bases, and 21 bases separated the two germline ends. Germline V gene lookup returns CDR1 LNHDA and CDR2 SQIVND (reference sequence). The CDR3 spans 15 residues. The CDR3 here is CASSKTKGVMETQYF. DNA of the CDR3: TGTGCCAGTTCTAAAACTAAAGGGGTTATGGAGACCCAGTACTTC. Full variable domain (outside the CDR3, taken from reference TRBV19 and TRBJ2-5): DGGITQSPKYLFRKEGQNVTLSCEQNLNHDAMYWYRQDPGQGLRLIYYSQIVNDFQKGDIAEGYSVSREKKESFPLTVTSAQKNPTAFYLCASSKTKGVMETQYFGPGTRLLVL.

This chain joins TRBV10-3 and TRBJ1-1, with 11 bases identical to TRBD1. Trimming removed 6 bases from V and 6 bases from J; junction bases left unmatched: 3. There are 13 residues in the CDR3. The V gene's germline CDR1 is ENHRY and CDR2 SYGVKD. CDR3 sequence reads: CAIRGQGDAEAFF. The DNA of the CDR3 is TGTGCCATCAGGGGACAGGGGGACGCTGAAGCTTTCTTT.

This clone was seen just once. The rearrangement links TRBV5-1 to TRBJ2-3; 8 nucleotides align to TRBD2. The CDR3 covers 15 residues. The V and J ends lost 4 bases and 1 base, in that order; junction bases with no gene match: 5. Germline V gene data show CDR1 as SGHRS and CDR2 as YFSETQ. CDR3 sequence (DNA): TGCGCCAGCAGCCTCCTGACTAGCGGCACAGATACGCAGTATTTT. Amino acids: CASSLLTSGTDTQYF. Combining the CDR3 with reference TRBV5-1 and TRBJ2-3 gives the whole variable domain KAGVTQTPRYLIKTRGQQVTLSCSPISGHRSVSWYQQTPGQGLQFLFEYFSETQRNKGNFPGRFSGRQFSNSRSEMNVSTLELGDSALYLCASSLLTSGTDTQYFGPGTRLTVL.

The chain uses TRBV10-1 and TRBJ2-1; D is possibly TRBD2 (5 bases). V was trimmed by 5 bases and J by 2 bases, leaving 13 bases between them. Germline assignment: CDR1 WNHNN and CDR2 SYGVQD (reference sequence). The CDR3 is 15 amino acids. CDR3: CASSPSRGTYNEQFF. The CDR3 DNA sequence: TGCGCCAGCAGTCCCTCTCGGGGAACCTACAATGAGCAGTTCTTC.

The CDR3 sequence is CASTHGWGAGKETQYF. CDR3 nucleotides: TGTGCCAGCACTCATGGCTGGGGGGCAGGGAAAGAGACCCAGTACTTC. This chain joins TRBV28 and TRBJ2-5, with D perhaps assigned TRBD1 or TRBD2 (6 bases each). V lost 7 bases to trimming and J lost 3 bases, with 21 bases between them. CDR3 size: 16 residues. CDR1 is MDHEN and CDR2 is SYDVKM in the germline V gene.

The V gene is TRBV5-4, the J gene TRBJ2-2, with 10 bases fitting TRBD2. V was clipped by 4 bases and J by 5 bases; unmatched bases: 2. Germline assignment: CDR1 SGHNT and CDR2 YYREEE (reference sequence). There are 14 residues in the CDR3. The CDR3 region is CASSPTSGTGELFF. Here the CDR3 DNA reads TGTGCCAGCAGCCCGACTAGCGGGACCGGGGAGCTGTTTTTT.

The rearrangement links TRBV4-1 to TRBJ1-1; D unclear. The CDR3 loop spans 12 amino acids. With 1 base removed from V and 7 bases from J, the gap between germline ends came to 7 bases. Looked up from germline, CDR1 is MGHRA and CDR2 is YSYEKL. Here the CDR3 reads CASSQGTFEAFF. CDR3 coding DNA: TGCGCCAGCAGCCAAGGTACCTTTGAAGCTTTCTTT.

V gene TRBV6-5 combines with J gene TRBJ2-7; perhaps TRBD2 as D (6 bases). There are 14 residues in the CDR3. Germline assignment: CDR1 MNHEY and CDR2 SVGAGI. V shed 7 bases and J shed 5 bases, with 18 bases lying between them. The CDR3 bases are TGTGCCAGCACCCCTACGGAGGGGCGTGACGAGCAGTACTTC. The encoded protein is CASTPTEGRDEQYF.

The chain has TRBV4-1 and TRBJ2-3; D possibly corresponds to TRBD2 (6 bases). Germline V gene sequence: CDR1 MGHRA, CDR2 YSYEKL. Trimming took 0 bases from V and 1 from J, leaving 11 bases between them. The CDR3 loop spans 16 amino acids. CDR3 bases: TGCGCCAGCAGCCAAGATGGGGGACTTCGCACAGATACGCAGTATTTT. Its protein product is CASSQDGGLRTDTQYF.

The gene calls are TRBV6-5 and TRBJ2-1; the D is unclear. Germline V gene data show CDR1 as MNHEY and CDR2 as SVGAGI. The CDR3 extends over 16 amino acids. V shed 4 bases and J shed 4 bases, with 17 bases lying between them. The CDR3 reads CASSSITGVGYNEQFF. The DNA of the CDR3 is TGTGCCAGCAGTTCCATAACTGGTGTCGGTTACAATGAGCAGTTCTTC.

The chain recombines TRBV7-3 with TRBJ2-1; 7 bases are shared with TRBD1. Germline V gene lookup returns CDR1 SGHTA and CDR2 FQGTGA. J was trimmed by 4 bases and V by 2 bases; bases with no gene match: 5. The CDR3 has 15 residues. CDR3 in DNA: TGTGCCAGCAGCTTAGAGGGGGCTTCGTACAATGAGCAGTTCTTC. It encodes CASSLEGASYNEQFF.

V gene TRBV5-1 combines with J gene TRBJ2-7; 11 bases are a match to TRBD2. J lost 3 bases, V lost 0 bases, and 5 bases had no gene match. The CDR3 sequence is 16 residues long. Per the germline V gene, CDR1 is SGHRS and CDR2 is YFSETQ. This CDR3 is CASSLAPTSGDYEQYF. Here the CDR3 DNA reads TGCGCCAGCAGCTTGGCACCGACTAGCGGGGACTACGAGCAGTACTTC.

The rearrangement joins TRBV7-2 to TRBJ2-7; 8 bases fit TRBD1. There are 15 residues in the CDR3. V lost 1 base, J lost 7 bases, and 9 bases stayed unmatched. In germline, CDR1 is SGHTA, CDR2 FQGNSA. Here the CDR3 reads CASSLEGRGQEEQYF. CDR3 coding DNA: TGTGCCAGCAGCTTAGAAGGCAGGGGGCAGGAGGAGCAGTACTTC. Full variable domain (outside the CDR3, taken from reference TRBV7-2 and TRBJ2-7): GAGVSQSPSNKVTEKGKDVELRCDPISGHTALYWYRQSLGQGLEFLIYFQGNSAPDKSGLPSDRFSAERTGGSVSTLTIQRTQQEDSAVYLCASSLEGRGQEEQYFGPGTRLTVT.

The genes are TRBV10-3 and TRBJ2-1, with 9 nucleotides matching TRBD2. J gave up 6 bases and V 2 bases, and 5 bases lay outside the gene matches. There are 15 residues in the CDR3. In germline, CDR1 is ENHRY, CDR2 SYGVKD. CDR3 nucleotides: TGTGCCATCAGTGAGGTAGGACTAGCGCTCAATGAGCAGTTCTTC. Translated: CAISEVGLALNEQFF.

V is TRBV28 and J is TRBJ2-1, with unresolved D. CDR3 size: 14 residues. Trimming removed 5 bases at V and 15 bases at J, with 23 bases between. Looked up from germline, CDR1 is MDHEN and CDR2 is SYDVKM. The CDR3 DNA sequence: TGTGCCAGCAGTCCCCCGACCCCGTCCGAGGTGCCGTTCTTC. It is translated as CASSPPTPSEVPFF.

The chain recombines TRBV29-1 with TRBJ2-7; 7 positions agree with TRBD1. Germline CDR1 reads SQVTM; CDR2 reads ANQGSEA. The CDR3 runs 15 residues. The ends lost 0 bases at V and 2 bases at J; junction bases unmatched: 7. The DNA of the CDR3 is TGCAGCGTTGAAGATCGGGGACAGCATACCTACGAGCAGTACTTC. Its translation: CSVEDRGQHTYEQYF.

The V call is TRBV5-1, the J call TRBJ2-7; 8 positions agree with TRBD1. V lost 0 bases and J lost 0; bases outside the gene matches: 5. CDR1 and CDR2 (germline): SGHRS, YFSETQ. There are 16 residues in the CDR3. The CDR3 coding sequence is TGCGCCAGCAGCTTGGACCCAGGGGGCAGCTCCTACGAGCAGTACTTC. Translation gives CASSLDPGGSSYEQYF.

This clone has just a few counts. The gene calls are TRBV7-2 and TRBJ2-5; a possible D gene is TRBD1 (6 bases). Germline values: CDR1 SGHTA, CDR2 FQGNSA. The CDR3 has 16 amino acids. V was clipped by 3 bases and J by 2 bases, with 16 bases between them. The CDR3 sequence: CASSFSLTGTQETQYF. The CDR3, as DNA: TGTGCCAGCAGCTTCTCCCTGACAGGCACACAAGAGACCCAGTACTTC.

The chain combines TRBV10-3 with TRBJ1-1, with 7 nucleotides matching TRBD1. The CDR3 is 14 residues long. The V segment lost 6 bases and the J segment 1 base; nucleotides outside the gene matches: 5. Looked up from germline, CDR1 is ENHRY and CDR2 is SYGVKD. The CDR3, as DNA: TGTGCCATCAGAGACAGGGTTCCGAACACTGAAGCTTTCTTT. It encodes CAIRDRVPNTEAFF.

The chain uses TRBV11-2 and TRBJ2-7, with unresolved D. V lost 3 bases and J 4 bases, leaving 4 bases between the germline ends. CDR1 and CDR2 (germline): SGHAT, FQNNGV. This CDR3 comprises 11 residues. In DNA form, the CDR3 reads TGTGCCAGCAGCTTCACATACGAGCAGTACTTC. Its protein product is CASSFTYEQYF. Full variable domain (outside the CDR3, taken from reference TRBV11-2 and TRBJ2-7): EAGVAQSPRYKIIEKRQSVAFWCNPISGHATLYWYQQILGQGPKLLIQFQNNGVVDDSQLPKDRFSAERLKGVDSTLKIQPAKLEDSAVYLCASSFTYEQYFGPGTRLTVT.

This rearrangement joins TRBV27 to TRBJ2-7; 9 bases are a match to TRBD1. The junction had 2 bases not matched to a gene; V was cut back by 0 bases and J by 5 bases. The CDR3 loop spans 14 amino acids. From germline, CDR1 is MNHEY and CDR2 SMNVEV (reference sequence). The CDR3 region is CASSLSGTGNEQYF. The CDR3 coding sequence is TGTGCCAGCAGTTTATCAGGGACAGGGAACGAGCAGTACTTC.

The gene calls are TRBV5-6 and TRBJ1-2; 7 bases line up with TRBD1. The CDR3 is 16 amino acids. The ends lost 0 bases at V and 0 bases at J; junction bases unmatched: 5. Germline CDR1 reads SGHDT; CDR2 reads YYEEEE. DNA of the CDR3: TGTGCCAGCAGCTTGGGACAGGGAACGACTAACTATGGCTACACCTTC. Protein: CASSLGQGTTNYGYTF.

V is TRBV4-1 and J is TRBJ2-7; TRBD2 might be the D (6 bases). Trimming pared 3 bases from V and 3 bases from J, leaving 15 bases between. The length of the CDR3 is 15 residues. CDR1 is MGHRA, CDR2 YSYEKL, per germline. CDR3 DNA: TGCGCCAGCAGCCAGAAAACGGGAGAGGTCTACGAGCAGTACTTC. Translated: CASSQKTGEVYEQYF.

The chain uses TRBV19 and TRBJ1-2, with 10 positions matching TRBD1. The CDR3 loop spans 15 amino acids. J lost 4 bases, V lost 3 bases, and 5 bases had no gene match. Germline CDR1 is LNHDA and CDR2 is SQIVND (reference sequence). The CDR3 region is CASSIGQGEGYGYTF. DNA of the CDR3: TGTGCCAGTAGTATCGGACAGGGGGAAGGCTATGGCTACACCTTC.